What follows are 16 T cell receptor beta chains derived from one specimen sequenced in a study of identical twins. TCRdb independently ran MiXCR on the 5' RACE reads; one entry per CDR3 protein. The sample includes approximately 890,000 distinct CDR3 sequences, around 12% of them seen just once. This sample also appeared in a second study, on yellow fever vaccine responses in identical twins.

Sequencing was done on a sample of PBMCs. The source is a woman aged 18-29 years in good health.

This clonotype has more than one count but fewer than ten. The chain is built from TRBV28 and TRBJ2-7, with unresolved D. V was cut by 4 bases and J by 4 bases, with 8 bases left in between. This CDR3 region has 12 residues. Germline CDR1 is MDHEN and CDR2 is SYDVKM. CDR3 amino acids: CASSSVDYEQYF. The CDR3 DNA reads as TGTGCCAGCAGTTCGGTGGATTACGAGCAGTACTTC.

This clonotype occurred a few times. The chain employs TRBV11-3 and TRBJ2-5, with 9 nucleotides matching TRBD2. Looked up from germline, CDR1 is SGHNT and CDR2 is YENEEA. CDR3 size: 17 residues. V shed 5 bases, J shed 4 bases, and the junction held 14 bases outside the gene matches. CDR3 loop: CASSPSWGGGGGETQYF. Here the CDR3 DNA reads TGTGCCAGCAGCCCTTCCTGGGGCGGCGGGGGGGGAGAGACCCAGTACTTC.

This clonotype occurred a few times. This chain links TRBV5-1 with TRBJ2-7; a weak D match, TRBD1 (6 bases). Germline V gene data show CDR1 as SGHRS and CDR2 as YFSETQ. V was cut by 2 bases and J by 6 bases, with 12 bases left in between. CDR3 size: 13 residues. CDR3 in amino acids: CASSFGGVGEQYV. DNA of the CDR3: TGCGCCAGCAGCTTTGGGGGCGTCGGCGAGCAGTACGTC.

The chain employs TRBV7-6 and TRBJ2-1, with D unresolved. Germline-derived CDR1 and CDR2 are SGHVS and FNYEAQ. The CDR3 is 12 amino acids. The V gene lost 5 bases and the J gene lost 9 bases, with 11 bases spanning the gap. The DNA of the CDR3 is TGTGCCAGCAGCCAGGTAGCCTTTGAGCAGTTCTTC. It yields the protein CASSQVAFEQFF.

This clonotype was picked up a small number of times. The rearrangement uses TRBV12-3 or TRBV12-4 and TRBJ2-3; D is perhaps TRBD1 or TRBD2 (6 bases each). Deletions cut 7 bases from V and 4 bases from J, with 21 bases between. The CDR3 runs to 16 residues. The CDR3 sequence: CASTQGRGKRADTQYF. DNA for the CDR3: TGTGCCAGCACCCAGGGGCGGGGAAAACGAGCAGATACGCAGTATTTT.

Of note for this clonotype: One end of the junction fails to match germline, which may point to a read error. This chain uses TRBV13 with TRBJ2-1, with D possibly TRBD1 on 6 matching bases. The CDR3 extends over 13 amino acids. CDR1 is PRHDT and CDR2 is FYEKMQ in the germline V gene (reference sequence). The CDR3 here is CASTLGGYNEQFF. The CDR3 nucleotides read TGTGCCAGCACCTTAGGGGGCTACAATGAGCAGTTCTTC.

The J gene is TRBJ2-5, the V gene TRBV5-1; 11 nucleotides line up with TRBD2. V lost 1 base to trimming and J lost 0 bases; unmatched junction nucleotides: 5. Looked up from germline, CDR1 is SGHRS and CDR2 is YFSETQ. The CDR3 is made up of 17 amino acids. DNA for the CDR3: TGCGCCAGCAGCTTGTTTTTGGGACTAGCGGACCAAGAGACCCAGTACTTC. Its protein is CASSLFLGLADQETQYF.

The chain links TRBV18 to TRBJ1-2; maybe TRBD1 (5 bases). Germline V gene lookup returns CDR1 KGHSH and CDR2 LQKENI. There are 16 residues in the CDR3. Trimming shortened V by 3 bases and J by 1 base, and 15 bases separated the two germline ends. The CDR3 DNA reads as TGTGCCAGCTCACCGACAGAGATCTCATTTAACTATGGCTACACCTTC. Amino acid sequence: CASSPTEISFNYGYTF.

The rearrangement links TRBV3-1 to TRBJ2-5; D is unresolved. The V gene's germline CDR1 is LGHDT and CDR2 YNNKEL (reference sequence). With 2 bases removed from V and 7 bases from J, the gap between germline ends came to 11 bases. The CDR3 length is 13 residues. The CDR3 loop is CASSQPESGTQYF. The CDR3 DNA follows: TGTGCCAGCAGCCAACCCGAATCAGGGACCCAGTACTTC.

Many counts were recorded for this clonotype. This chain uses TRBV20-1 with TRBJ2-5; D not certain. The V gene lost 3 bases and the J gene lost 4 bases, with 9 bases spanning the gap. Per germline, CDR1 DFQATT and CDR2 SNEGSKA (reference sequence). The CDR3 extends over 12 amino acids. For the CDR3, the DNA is TGCAGTGCTAGGGTCGGTTCAGAGACCCAGTACTTC. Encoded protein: CSARVGSETQYF.

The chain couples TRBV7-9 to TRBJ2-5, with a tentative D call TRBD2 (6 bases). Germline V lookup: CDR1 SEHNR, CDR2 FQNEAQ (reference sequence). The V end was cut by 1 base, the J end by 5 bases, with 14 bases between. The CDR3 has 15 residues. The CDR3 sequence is CASSLGSGGRETQYF. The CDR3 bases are TGTGCCAGCAGCTTAGGCTCCGGAGGGAGGGAGACCCAGTACTTC.

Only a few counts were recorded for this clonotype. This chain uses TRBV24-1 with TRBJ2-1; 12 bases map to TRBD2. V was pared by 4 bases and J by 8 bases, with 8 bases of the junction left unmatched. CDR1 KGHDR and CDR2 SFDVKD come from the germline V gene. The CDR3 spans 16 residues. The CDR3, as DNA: TGTGCCACCAGTGAAACTAGCGGGGGGACCCGCCATGAGCAGTTCTTC. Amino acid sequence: CATSETSGGTRHEQFF.

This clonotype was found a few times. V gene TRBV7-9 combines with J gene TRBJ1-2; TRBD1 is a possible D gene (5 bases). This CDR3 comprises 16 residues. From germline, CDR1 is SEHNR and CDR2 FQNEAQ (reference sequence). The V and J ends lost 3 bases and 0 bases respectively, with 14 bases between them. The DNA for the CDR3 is TGTGCCAGCAGCTTGACAGACGGGGTAGCTAACTATGGCTACACCTTC. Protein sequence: CASSLTDGVANYGYTF.

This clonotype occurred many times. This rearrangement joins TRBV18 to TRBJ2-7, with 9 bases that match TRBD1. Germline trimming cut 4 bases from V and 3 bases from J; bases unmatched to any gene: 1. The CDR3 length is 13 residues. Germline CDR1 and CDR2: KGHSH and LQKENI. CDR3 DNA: TGTGCCAGCTCACTGACAGGGGGCTACGAGCAGTACGTC. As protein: CASSLTGGYEQYV.

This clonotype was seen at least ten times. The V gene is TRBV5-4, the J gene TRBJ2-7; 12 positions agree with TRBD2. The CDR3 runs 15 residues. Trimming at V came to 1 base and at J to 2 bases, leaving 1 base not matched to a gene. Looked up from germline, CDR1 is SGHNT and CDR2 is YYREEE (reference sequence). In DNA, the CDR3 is TGTGCCAGCAGCTTGACTAGCGGGAGGACCTACGAGCAGTACTTC. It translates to CASSLTSGRTYEQYF. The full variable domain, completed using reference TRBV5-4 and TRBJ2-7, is ETGVTQSPTHLIKTRGQQVTLRCSSQSGHNTVSWYQQALGQGPQFIFQYYREEENGRGNFPPRFSGLQFPNYSSELNVNALELDDSALYLCASSLTSGRTYEQYFGPGTRLTVT.

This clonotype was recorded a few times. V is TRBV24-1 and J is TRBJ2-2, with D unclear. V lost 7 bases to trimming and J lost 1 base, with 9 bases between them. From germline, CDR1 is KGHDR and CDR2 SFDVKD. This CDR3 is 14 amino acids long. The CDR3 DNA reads TGTGCCACCAGACCCCCTGGGAACACCGGGGAGCTGTTTTTT. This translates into CATRPPGNTGELFF.